This T cell receptor (beta chain) was profiled in a study of blood T cell repertoires in COVID-19. Overall study: COVID-19 samples, acute and convalescent, were from the United States, Italy and Spain.

TCRdb's copy holds only in-frame clones and misses some; the assay was immunoSEQ multiplex PCR. The sample consists of around 62,000 clones, approximately 85% of them appearing once. The TCR originated in a man in his fifties or sixties with acute or convalescent COVID-19. Sample: peripheral blood.

The CDR3 loop reads CASSISRTSGPGDTQYF. In DNA form, the CDR3 reads TGTGCCAGTAGTATCTCACGGACTAGCGGTCCAGGGGATACGCAGTATTTT. V and J are TRBV19 and TRBJ2-3; TRBD2 matches at 10 bases. V trimming: 3 bases; J trimming: 6 bases; junction bases outside the gene matches: 12. The CDR3 is 17 amino acids. Germline CDR1 reads LNHDA; CDR2 reads SQIVND (reference sequence).